The sequence of this TCR beta chain was determined in a study of technical replicates of blood from several donors. Profiling relied on immunoSEQ multiplex PCR, and the TCRdb table lists in-frame clones only, not all of them. The profile covers some 60,000 clones, with around 87% appearing a single time and over 4.5% taken by the ten largest. The sequenced sample consisted of PBMCs. The receptor's source is a human donor in good health. Some clones in this sample may be carry-over from other donors' samples.

This chain's CDR3 is CASSQEGAGGYNEQFF. The CDR3 DNA is TGCGCCAGCAGCCAAGAAGGAGCGGGAGGCTACAATGAGCAGTTCTTC. V usage is TRBV4-1 and J usage is TRBJ2-1, with 9 nucleotides matching TRBD2. Per germline, CDR1 MGHRA and CDR2 YSYEKL. There are 16 residues in the CDR3. Losses at the gene ends were 0 bases for V and 3 bases for J; bases not matched to a gene: 3.